Below, one TCR beta chain is given with its context. This entry comes from a study of technical replicates of blood from a handful of donors. Measured with immunoSEQ multiplex PCR; TCRdb has only the in-frame clones, and not every one. The sample holds roughly 85,000 clones; around 94% are singletons and the top ten take under 0.3%. The sample was T cells isolated from PBMCs. The receptor comes from a human donor in good health.

The CDR3 DNA sequence: TGTGCCAGCAGCTTAGACGCAGGGGAGCGAGAAAAACTGTTTTTT. Translation gives CASSLDAGEREKLFF. V gene TRBV7-9 combines with J gene TRBJ1-4; D might be TRBD1 (6 bases). The germline gives CDR1 SEHNR, CDR2 FQNEAQ (reference sequence). The CDR3 runs to 15 residues. V lost 1 base to trimming and J lost 8 bases, with 14 bases between them.